This record concerns one T cell receptor (beta chain) sequence. There are many counts of this clonotype. Its antigen is not yet known. Base qualities were left out, and no much larger clone turns up one base away. The treatment or condition label, read with the paper, signifies: allogeneic hematopoietic cell transplantation with graft depleted of TCRalphabeta T cells and CD19 B cells. The children who served as transplant recipients had been given grafts of TCRalphabeta/CD19-depleted allogeneic hematopoietic cells. Library creation used PCR. TCRdb names Illumina HiSeq 2500 as the instrument used. TCR libraries were prepared with molecular barcoding, using unique molecular identifiers to normalize TCRbeta repertoire quantification. Clones were called with MiXCR by TCRdb after fastp trimmed the public reads at Q25, and only in-frame beta chains were retained. Each entry merges the rows of one CDR3 protein and shows their most common DNA and genes. This sample is represented by 240,000 or so distinct CDR3 sequences; around 7.8% of them were singletons. Less than 8% of the sample is held by the ten biggest clonotypes.

Trimming costs V 5 bases and J 4 bases, and their ends lie 11 bases apart. The CDR3 has 14 amino acids, counting the end cysteine and phenylalanine. Kept here is only the CDR3 DNA, which spans 42 bases and is read in frame from base 1. Reading the germline V gene gives CDR1 SGHNT and CDR2 YENEEA. These data come from a study of T-cell reconstitution after alpha-beta-depleted transplantation in children (dated by TCRdb to the mid-2010s). Turning to the overall study: Using TCR repertoire profiling, the study quantitatively followed how T-cell immune reconstitution unfolded in children after TCRalphabeta/CD19-depleted allogeneic hematopoietic cell transplantation. General study outcomes and caveats: Over subsequent months, a decline in hyperexpanded clone frequencies was noted, and after one year, T-cell counts and TCRbeta diversity were mostly ascribed to newly produced T cells. The apparently early recovery of alphabetaT-cell counts about two months after transplant reportedly depended on only several hundred rapidly expanded clones that came from non-depleted graft cells. The high TCRbeta diversity at day 60 in some patients was ascribed to recipient T cells and intrathymic progenitors that had survived conditioning.

This sequence originates from a male patient between 5 and 17 years old who had a stem cell transplant for acute lymphoblastic leukemia, so the T cells may come from the graft donor. The chain uses TRBV11-3 and TRBJ2-2; perhaps TRBD1 is the D gene, with 6 bases matching. The source material was PBMCs, mostly from graft donor cells, sampled 180 days after TCRalphabeta/CD19-depleted stem cell transplant. The nucleotides read TGTGCCAGCAGCAAGGACAGTTTCACCGGGGAGCTGTTTTTT. This yields the protein CASSKDSFTGELFF.